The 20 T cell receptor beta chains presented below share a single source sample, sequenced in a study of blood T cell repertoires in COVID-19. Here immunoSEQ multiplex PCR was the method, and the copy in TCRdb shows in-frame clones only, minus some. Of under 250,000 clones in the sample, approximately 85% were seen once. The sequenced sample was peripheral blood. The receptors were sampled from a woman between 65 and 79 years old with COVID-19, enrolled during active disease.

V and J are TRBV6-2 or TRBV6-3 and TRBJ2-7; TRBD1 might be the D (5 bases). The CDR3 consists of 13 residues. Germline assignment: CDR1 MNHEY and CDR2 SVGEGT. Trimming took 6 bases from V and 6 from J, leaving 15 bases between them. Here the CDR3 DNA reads TGTGCCAGCAGCCTGGACAAGTACACCGAGCAGTACTTC. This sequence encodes CASSLDKYTEQYF.

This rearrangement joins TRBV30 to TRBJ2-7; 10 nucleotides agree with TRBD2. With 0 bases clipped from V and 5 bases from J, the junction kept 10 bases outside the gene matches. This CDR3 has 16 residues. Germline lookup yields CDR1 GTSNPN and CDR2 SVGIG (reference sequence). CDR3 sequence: CAWSVPGSGRRNEQYF. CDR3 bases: TGTGCCTGGAGTGTACCGGGTAGCGGGAGGCGAAACGAGCAGTACTTC.

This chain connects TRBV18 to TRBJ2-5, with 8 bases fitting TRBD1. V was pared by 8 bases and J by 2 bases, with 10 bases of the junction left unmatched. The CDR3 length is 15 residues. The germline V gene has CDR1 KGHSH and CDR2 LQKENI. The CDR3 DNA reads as TGTGCCAGCACCCAGGACAGGGTGGGTCAAGAGACCCAGTACTTC. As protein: CASTQDRVGQETQYF.

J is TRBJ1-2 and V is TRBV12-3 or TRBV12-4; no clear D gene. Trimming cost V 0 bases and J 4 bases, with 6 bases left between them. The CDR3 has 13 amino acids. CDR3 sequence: CASSLAAGYGYTF. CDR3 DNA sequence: TGTGCCAGCAGTTTAGCCGCCGGCTATGGCTACACCTTC.

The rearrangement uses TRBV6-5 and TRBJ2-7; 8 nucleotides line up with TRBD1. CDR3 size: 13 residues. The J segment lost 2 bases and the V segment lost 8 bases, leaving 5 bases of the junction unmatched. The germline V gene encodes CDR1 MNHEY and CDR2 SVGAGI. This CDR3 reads CASVGQGPYEQYF. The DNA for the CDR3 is TGTGCCAGCGTAGGACAGGGACCCTACGAGCAGTACTTC.

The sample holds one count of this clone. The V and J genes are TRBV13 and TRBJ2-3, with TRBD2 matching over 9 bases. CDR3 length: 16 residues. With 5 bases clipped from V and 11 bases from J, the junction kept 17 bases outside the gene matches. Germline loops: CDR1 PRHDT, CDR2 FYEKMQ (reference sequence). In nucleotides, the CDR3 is TGTGCCAGCAGCAAGTATAGCGGGGGAGGGTCTCTCGGGCAGTATTTT. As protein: CASSKYSGGGSLGQYF.

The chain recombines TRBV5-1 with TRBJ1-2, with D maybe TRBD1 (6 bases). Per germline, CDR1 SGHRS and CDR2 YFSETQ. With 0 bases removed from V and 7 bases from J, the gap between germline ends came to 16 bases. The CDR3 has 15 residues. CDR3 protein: CASSLAGDAGVGYTF. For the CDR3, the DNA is TGCGCCAGCAGCTTGGCCGGGGATGCAGGGGTTGGCTACACCTTC.

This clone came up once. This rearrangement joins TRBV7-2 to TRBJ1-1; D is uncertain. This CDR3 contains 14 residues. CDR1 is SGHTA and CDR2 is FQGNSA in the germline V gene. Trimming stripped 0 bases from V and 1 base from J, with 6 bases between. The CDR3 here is CASSLARRNTEAFF. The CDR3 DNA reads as TGTGCCAGCAGCTTAGCACGCAGGAACACTGAAGCTTTCTTT.

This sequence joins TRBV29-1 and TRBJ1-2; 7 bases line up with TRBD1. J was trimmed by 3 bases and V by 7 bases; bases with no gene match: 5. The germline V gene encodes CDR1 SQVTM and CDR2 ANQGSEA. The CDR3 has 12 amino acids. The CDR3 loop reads CSGGGGDYGYTF. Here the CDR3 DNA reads TGCAGCGGGGGAGGGGGCGACTATGGCTACACCTTC. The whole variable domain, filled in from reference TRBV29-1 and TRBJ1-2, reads SAVISQKPSRDICQRGTSLTIQCQVDSQVTMMFWYRQQPGQSLTLIATANQGSEATYESGFVIDKFPISRPNLTFSTLTVSNMSPEDSSIYLCSGGGGDYGYTFGSGTRLTVV.

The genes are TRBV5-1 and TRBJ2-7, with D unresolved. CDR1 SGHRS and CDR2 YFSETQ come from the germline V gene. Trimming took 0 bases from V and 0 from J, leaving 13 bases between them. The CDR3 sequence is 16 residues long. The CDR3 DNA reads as TGCGCCAGCAGCTTGGGGCACCTCGCCAGCTCCTACGAGCAGTACTTC. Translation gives CASSLGHLASSYEQYF.

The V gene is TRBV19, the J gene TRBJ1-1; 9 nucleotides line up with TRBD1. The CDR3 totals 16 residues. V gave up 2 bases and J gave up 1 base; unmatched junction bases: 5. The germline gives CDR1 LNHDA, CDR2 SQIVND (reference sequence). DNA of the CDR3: TGTGCCAGTAGTATAAGAACAGGGGGCCAGAACACTGAAGCTTTCTTT. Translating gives CASSIRTGGQNTEAFF.

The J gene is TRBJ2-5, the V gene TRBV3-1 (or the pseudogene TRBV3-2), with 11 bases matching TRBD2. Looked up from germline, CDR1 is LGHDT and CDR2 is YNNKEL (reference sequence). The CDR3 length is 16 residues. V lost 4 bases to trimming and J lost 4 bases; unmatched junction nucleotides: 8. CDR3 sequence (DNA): TGTGCCAGCAGCCCTGGGACTAGCGGACTGGGAGAGACCCAGTACTTC. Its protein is CASSPGTSGLGETQYF.

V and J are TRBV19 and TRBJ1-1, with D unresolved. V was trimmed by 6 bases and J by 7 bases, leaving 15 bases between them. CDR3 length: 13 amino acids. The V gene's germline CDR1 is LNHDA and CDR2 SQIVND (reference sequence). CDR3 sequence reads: CASRQKLGFEAFF. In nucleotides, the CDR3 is TGTGCCAGTAGACAAAAACTAGGTTTTGAAGCTTTCTTT.

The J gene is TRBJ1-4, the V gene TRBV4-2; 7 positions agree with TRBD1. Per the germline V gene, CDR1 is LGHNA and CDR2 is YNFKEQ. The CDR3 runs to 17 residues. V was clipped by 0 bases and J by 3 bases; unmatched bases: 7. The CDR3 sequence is CASSQETGFLSNEKLFF. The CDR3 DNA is TGTGCCAGCAGCCAAGAGACAGGGTTTTTGTCTAATGAAAAACTGTTTTTT.

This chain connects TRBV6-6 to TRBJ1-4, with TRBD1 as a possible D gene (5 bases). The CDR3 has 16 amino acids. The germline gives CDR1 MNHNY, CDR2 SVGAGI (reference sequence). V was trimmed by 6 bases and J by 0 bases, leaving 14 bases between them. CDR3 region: CASSEQGFATNEKLFF. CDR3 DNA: TGTGCCAGCAGCGAGCAGGGTTTTGCAACTAATGAAAAACTGTTTTTT.

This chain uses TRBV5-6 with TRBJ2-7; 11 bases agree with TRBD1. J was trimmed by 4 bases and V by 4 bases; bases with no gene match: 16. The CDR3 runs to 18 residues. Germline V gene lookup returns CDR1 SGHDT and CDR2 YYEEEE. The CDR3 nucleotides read TGTGCCAGCAGCCCGGGGCCTTACCCCCGGGACAGGGGGTACGAGCAGTACTTC. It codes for CASSPGPYPRDRGYEQYF.

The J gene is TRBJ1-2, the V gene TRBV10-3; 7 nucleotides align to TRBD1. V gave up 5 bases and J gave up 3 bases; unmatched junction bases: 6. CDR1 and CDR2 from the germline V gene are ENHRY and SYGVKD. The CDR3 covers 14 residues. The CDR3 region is CAISLTGYDYGYTF. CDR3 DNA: TGTGCCATCAGTTTGACAGGGTATGACTATGGCTACACCTTC.

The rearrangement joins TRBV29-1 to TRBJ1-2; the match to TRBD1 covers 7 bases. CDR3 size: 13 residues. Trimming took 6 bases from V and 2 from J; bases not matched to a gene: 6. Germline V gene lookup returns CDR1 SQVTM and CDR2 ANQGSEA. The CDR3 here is CSVRQGENYGYTF. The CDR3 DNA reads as TGCAGCGTCCGACAGGGAGAAAACTATGGCTACACCTTC.

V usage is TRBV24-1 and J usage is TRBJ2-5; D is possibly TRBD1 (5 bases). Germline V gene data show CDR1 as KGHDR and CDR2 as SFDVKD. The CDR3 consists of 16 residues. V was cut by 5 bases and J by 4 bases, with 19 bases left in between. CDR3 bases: TGTGCCACCAGTGCCCCTCCCGGGCAGGGATCAGAGACCCAGTACTTC. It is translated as CATSAPPGQGSETQYF.

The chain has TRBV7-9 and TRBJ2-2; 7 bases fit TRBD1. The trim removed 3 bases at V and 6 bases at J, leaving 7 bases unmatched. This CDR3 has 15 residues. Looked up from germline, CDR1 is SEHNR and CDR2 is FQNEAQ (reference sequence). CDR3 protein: CASSLTGNIAGELFF. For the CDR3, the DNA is TGTGCCAGCAGCTTGACAGGGAACATCGCCGGGGAGCTGTTTTTT. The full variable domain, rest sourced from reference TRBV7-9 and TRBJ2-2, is DTGVSQNPRHKITKRGQNVTFRCDPISEHNRLYWYRQTLGQGPEFLTYFQNEAQLEKSRLLSDRFSAERPKGSFSTLEIQRTEQGDSAMYLCASSLTGNIAGELFFGEGSRLTVL.